This T cell receptor beta chain is drawn from a study of CD8+ T cells in alopecia areata. RNA, once extracted, was reverse transcribed into cDNA for use as the sequencing template. Sequenced by immunoSEQ multiplex PCR; TCRdb stores in-frame clones only, minus some. This repertoire shows 95,000 to 100,000 clones, under 70% found once; its top ten account for around 15%. With 0 bases removed from V and 9 bases from J, the gap between germline ends came to 16 bases. This CDR3 has 15 residues. Germline CDR1 reads SEHNR; CDR2 reads FQNEAQ (reference sequence). Treatment indicated: oral pan-JAK inhibitor, 5-10 mg twice daily.

This receptor was taken from a human donor with alopecia areata. The chain has TRBV7-9 and TRBJ2-3, with D perhaps TRBD1 or TRBD2 (5 bases each). The input for sequencing was CD8+ T cells sorted from blood, taken at week 4, from a patient treated with tofacitinib. The CDR3 nucleotides are TGTGCCAGCAGCTTAGCCCTCCCCGGGACCGCGACGCAGTATTTT. This translates into CASSLALPGTATQYF.